Described below is a single T cell receptor beta chain sequence and its context. Germline V gene lookup returns CDR1 MDHEN and CDR2 SYDVKM. The CDR3 is made up of 18 amino acids. The ends were cut back, 7 bases at V and 3 bases at J, with 25 bases in the middle. The data originate from a study of T-cell reconstitution after alpha-beta-depleted transplantation in children. Preparation of the TCRbeta library used unique molecular identifiers. Using its own MiXCR run on the PCR reads, TCRdb lists one record per CDR3 protein. The data hold fewer than 500,000 distinct CDR3 sequences, with 43% observed a single time.

The genes are TRBV28 and TRBJ1-5; D might be TRBD1 (6 bases). The material was PBMCs, obtained before TCRalphabeta/CD19-depleted stem cell transplant. The clonotype was recovered from a girl under 10 years old with aplastic anemia, due to receive a stem cell transplant. CDR3 bases: TGTGCCAGCACTAACCCAACCTCTGGACAGAAAGTCAATCAGCCCCAGCATTTT. Its translation is CASTNPTSGQKVNQPQHF.